A selection of T cell receptor beta chains follows, all from one sample in a study of blood T cell repertoires in COVID-19. TCRdb's copy holds only in-frame clones and misses some; the assay was immunoSEQ multiplex PCR. The table has some 300,000 clones, roughly nine tenths seen once. The specimen was PBMCs or T cells enriched from blood (not recorded which). All receptors derive from a woman aged 25 to 39 who had recovered from COVID-19. The CDR3 runs from the conserved cysteine through the conserved F or W. A D gene is named only where the DNA matches it firmly. Clone sizes are given selectively: once, few, many, or a class where the clone is expanded.

d_call	v_call	clone_size	cdr3_length	j_call	cdr3_aa	cdr3_nt
TRBD1	TRBV2	.	14	TRBJ2-7	CASRGDRGSYEQYF	TGTGCCAGCAGGGGAGACAGGGGTTCCTACGAGCAGTACTTC
.	TRBV9	.	14	TRBJ1-5	CASSVGGSNQPQHF	TGTGCCAGCAGCGTGGGGGGGAGCAATCAGCCCCAGCATTTT
.	TRBV12-2	once	16	TRBJ2-1	CASRSSQRGSYNEQFF	TGTGCAAGTCGCTCAAGTCAGCGGGGGTCCTACAATGAGCAGTTCTTC
TRBD1	TRBV19	.	16	TRBJ1-2	CASSIGGQALLDGYTF	TGTGCCAGTAGTATAGGGGGACAGGCGCTCCTTGATGGCTACACCTTC
TRBD1	TRBV19	.	16	TRBJ1-4	CASSDWTGATNEKLFF	TGTGCCAGTAGCGATTGGACAGGGGCAACTAATGAAAAACTGTTTTTT
TRBD2	TRBV7-9	.	13	TRBJ2-3	CASLLAGADTQYF	TGTGCCAGCCTACTAGCGGGGGCAGATACGCAGTATTTT
.	TRBV7-9	.	15	TRBJ2-2	CASSAPGENTGELFF	TGTGCCAGCAGCGCCCCAGGGGAGAACACCGGGGAGCTGTTTTTT
.	TRBV13	.	13	TRBJ1-2	CASRGTGIHGYTF	TGTGCCAGCAGGGGAACAGGGATTCACGGCTACACCTTC
.	TRBV4-1	.	15	TRBJ1-1	CASSQDRGGNTEAFF	TGCGCCAGCAGCCAAGATCGGGGAGGTAACACTGAAGCTTTCTTT
.	TRBV27	.	14	TRBJ1-2	CASSTGPTNYGYTF	TGTGCCAGCAGCACAGGGCCAACTAACTATGGCTACACCTTC
.	TRBV19	.	16	TRBJ1-2	CASSILQGNRAGGYTF	TGTGCCAGTAGTATCCTTCAGGGGAACAGGGCAGGAGGCTACACCTTC
TRBD1	TRBV2	.	16	TRBJ1-5	CASSETRQGAHQPQHF	TGTGCCAGCAGTGAGACCCGACAGGGGGCTCATCAGCCCCAGCATTTT
.	TRBV7-9	.	13	TRBJ1-6	CASSLQSNSPLHF	TGTGCCAGCAGCTTACAGTCTAATTCACCCCTCCACTTT
TRBD1	TRBV29-1	.	18	TRBJ1-3	CSVVGVSGQGKSGNTIYF	TGCAGCGTTGTTGGTGTCTCGGGACAGGGGAAATCTGGAAACACCATATATTTT
.	TRBV27	.	13	TRBJ2-2	CASSFATSGELFF	TGTGCCAGCAGTTTTGCGACTAGCGGGGAGCTGTTTTTT
.	TRBV10-2	.	12	TRBJ2-7	CASTKTGIEQYF	TGCGCCAGCACCAAAACAGGGATCGAGCAGTACTTC
.	TRBV10-3	.	13	TRBJ1-5	CAISEVGAGPQHF	TGTGCCATCAGTGAGGTGGGGGCCGGGCCCCAGCATTTT
.	TRBV5-6	.	14	TRBJ1-4	CASSADNLEEKLFF	TGTGCCAGCAGCGCGGACAACCTGGAGGAAAAACTGTTTTTT
.	TRBV7-7	.	13	TRBJ2-7	CASSLARTTEQYF	TGTGCCAGCAGCTTAGCGCGGACAACCGAGCAGTACTTC
.	TRBV6-5	.	16	TRBJ1-6	CASSYRTSSYNSPLHF	TGTGCCAGCAGTTACCGAACGAGCTCCTATAATTCACCCCTCCACTTT
.	TRBV12-3/TRBV12-4	.	12	TRBJ1-1	CASSFTGTEAFF	TGTGCCAGCAGTTTTACTGGTACTGAAGCTTTCTTT
TRBD1	TRBV28	.	17	TRBJ1-6	CASSSDRVSSYNSPLHF	TGTGCCAGCAGTTCAGACAGGGTTAGCTCCTATAATTCACCCCTCCACTTT
TRBD1	TRBV28	once	14	TRBJ1-2	CASSLGTGVYGYTF	TGTGCCAGCAGTTTAGGGACAGGGGTGTATGGCTACACCTTC
.	TRBV6-5	.	14	TRBJ2-3	CASRYVSGTDTQYF	TGTGCCAGCAGATATGTCTCTGGCACAGATACGCAGTATTTT
.	TRBV20-1	.	14	TRBJ1-2	CSASVGVGDYGYTF	TGCAGTGCTAGTGTCGGGGTGGGAGACTATGGCTACACCTTC
TRBD1	TRBV7-9	once	16	TRBJ2-1	CASSSGTGEWRNEQFF	TGTGCCAGCAGCTCCGGGACAGGGGAATGGCGCAATGAGCAGTTCTTC
.	TRBV12-3/TRBV12-4	.	13	TRBJ2-7	CASSFSGAYEQYF	TGTGCCAGCAGTTTTAGCGGAGCCTACGAGCAGTACTTC
TRBD1	TRBV28	.	18	TRBJ1-1	CASSFNPHRQGMNTEAFF	TGTGCCAGCAGTTTTAACCCACATCGACAGGGAATGAACACTGAAGCTTTCTTT
TRBD1	TRBV2	.	14	TRBJ2-1	CASSEARQGGEQFF	TGTGCCAGCAGTGAAGCCCGACAGGGCGGCGAGCAGTTCTTC
.	TRBV5-1	.	11	TRBJ1-1	CASSLGLEAFF	TGCGCCAGCAGCCTAGGACTTGAAGCTTTCTTT
TRBD2	TRBV10-1	.	20	TRBJ2-3	CASPGLAGGKCCVGTDTQYF	TGCGCCAGCCCTGGACTAGCGGGGGGGAAATGTTGTGTTGGCACAGATACGCAGTATTTT
TRBD1	TRBV25-1	.	14	TRBJ2-5	CASSATTGTETQYF	TGTGCCAGCAGTGCTACGACAGGGACGGAGACCCAGTACTTC
.	TRBV10-2	few	14	TRBJ2-5	CASSGTLLAETQYF	TGCGCCAGCAGTGGGACCCTTCTAGCGGAGACCCAGTACTTC
.	TRBV5-1	.	13	TRBJ2-7	CASSLETGYEQYF	TGCGCCAGCAGCCTAGAGACGGGATACGAGCAGTACTTC
.	TRBV10-1	.	18	TRBJ1-5	CASSEGTRARYSNQPQHF	TGCGCCAGCAGTGAGGGGACAAGGGCGAGATATAGCAATCAGCCCCAGCATTTT
.	TRBV29-1	.	14	TRBJ2-5	CSVEPRDLQETQYF	TGCAGCGTTGAACCACGGGACTTACAAGAGACCCAGTACTTC
.	TRBV5-1	.	18	TRBJ2-5	CASSLALTTSRSGETQYF	TGCGCCAGCAGCTTGGCCCTTACGACTAGTCGATCTGGAGAGACCCAGTACTTC
.	TRBV24-1	.	13	TRBJ1-2	CATSARGNYGYTF	TGTGCCACCAGTGCCCGGGGAAACTATGGCTACACCTTC
TRBD1	TRBV27	.	13	TRBJ2-3	CASSLSWGQGQYF	TGTGCCAGCAGTTTATCGTGGGGACAGGGGCAGTATTTT
TRBD1	TRBV28	.	14	TRBJ1-3	CASSFRTGGNTIYF	TGTGCCAGCAGTTTTAGGACAGGTGGAAACACCATATATTTT
.	TRBV27	.	14	TRBJ1-2	CASSYEGRGVGYTF	TGTGCCAGCAGTTACGAGGGGAGGGGTGTTGGCTACACCTTC
TRBD1	TRBV18	.	15	TRBJ1-2	CASSRMGTGGDGYTF	TGTGCCAGCTCCCGGATGGGGACAGGGGGCGATGGCTACACCTTC
TRBD1	TRBV7-9	.	17	TRBJ2-7	CASSLHSSDRARAEQYF	TGTGCCAGCAGCCTCCACTCCTCGGACAGGGCAAGGGCCGAGCAGTACTTC